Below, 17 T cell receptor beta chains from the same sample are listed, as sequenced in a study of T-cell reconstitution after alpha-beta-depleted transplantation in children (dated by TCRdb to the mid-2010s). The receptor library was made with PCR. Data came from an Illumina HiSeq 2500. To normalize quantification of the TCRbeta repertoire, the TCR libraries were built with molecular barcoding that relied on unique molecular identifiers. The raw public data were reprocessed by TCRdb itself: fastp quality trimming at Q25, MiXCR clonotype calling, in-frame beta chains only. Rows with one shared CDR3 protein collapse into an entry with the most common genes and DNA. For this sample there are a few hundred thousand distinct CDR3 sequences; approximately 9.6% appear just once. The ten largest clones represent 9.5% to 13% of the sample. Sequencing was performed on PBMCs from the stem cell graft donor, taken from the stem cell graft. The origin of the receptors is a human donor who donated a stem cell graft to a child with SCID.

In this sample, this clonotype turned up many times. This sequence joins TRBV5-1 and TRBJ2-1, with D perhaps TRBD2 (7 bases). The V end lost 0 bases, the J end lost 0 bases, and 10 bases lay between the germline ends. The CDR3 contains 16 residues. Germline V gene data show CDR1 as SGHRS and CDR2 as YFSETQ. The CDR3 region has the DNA TGCGCCAGCAGCTTGGTAGGGGGGGTCTCCTACAATGAGCAGTTCTTC. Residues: CASSLVGGVSYNEQFF.

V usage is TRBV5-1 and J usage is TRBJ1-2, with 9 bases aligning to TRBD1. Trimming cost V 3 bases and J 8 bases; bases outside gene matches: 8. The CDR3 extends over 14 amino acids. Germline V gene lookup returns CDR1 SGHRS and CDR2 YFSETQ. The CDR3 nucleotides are TGCGCCAGCAGCTACGGGACAGGGAGTGAAGGCTACACCTTC. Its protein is CASSYGTGSEGYTF.

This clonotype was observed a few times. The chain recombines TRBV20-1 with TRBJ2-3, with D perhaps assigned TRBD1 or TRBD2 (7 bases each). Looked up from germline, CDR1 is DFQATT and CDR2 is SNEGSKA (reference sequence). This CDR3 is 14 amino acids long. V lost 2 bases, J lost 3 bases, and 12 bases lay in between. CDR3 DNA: TGCAGTGCTAGACCTCAGGGGGGGACAGATACGCAGTATTTT. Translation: CSARPQGGTDTQYF.

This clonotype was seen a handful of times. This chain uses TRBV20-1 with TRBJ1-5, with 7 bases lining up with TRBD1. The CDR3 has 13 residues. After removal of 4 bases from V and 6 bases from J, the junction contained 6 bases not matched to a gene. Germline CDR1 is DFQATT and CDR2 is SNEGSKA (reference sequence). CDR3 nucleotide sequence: TGCAGTGCTATTCCAGGGGGTACTCAGCCCCAGCATTTT. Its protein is CSAIPGGTQPQHF.

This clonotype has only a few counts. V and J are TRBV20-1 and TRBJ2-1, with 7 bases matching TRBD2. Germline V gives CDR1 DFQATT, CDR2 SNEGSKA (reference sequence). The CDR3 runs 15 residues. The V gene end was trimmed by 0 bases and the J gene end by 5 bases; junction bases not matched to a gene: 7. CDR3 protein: CSARDMAGDDNEQFF. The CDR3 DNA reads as TGCAGTGCTAGAGATATGGCGGGGGACGACAATGAGCAGTTCTTC.

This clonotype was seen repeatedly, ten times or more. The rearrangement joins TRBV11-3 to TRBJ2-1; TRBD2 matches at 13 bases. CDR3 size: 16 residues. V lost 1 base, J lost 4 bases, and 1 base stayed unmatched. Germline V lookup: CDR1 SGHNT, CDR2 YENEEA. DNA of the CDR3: TGTGCCAGCAGCTTAGGACTAGCGGGGGGTTACAATGAGCAGTTCTTC. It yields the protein CASSLGLAGGYNEQFF.

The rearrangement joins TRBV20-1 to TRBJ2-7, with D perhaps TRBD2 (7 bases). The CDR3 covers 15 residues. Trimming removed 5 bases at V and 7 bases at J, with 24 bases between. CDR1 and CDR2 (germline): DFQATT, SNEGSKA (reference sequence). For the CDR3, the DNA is TGCAGTGCTGTGGGGGCTAGCGGACTACTACGAGAGCAGTACTTC. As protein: CSAVGASGLLREQYF.

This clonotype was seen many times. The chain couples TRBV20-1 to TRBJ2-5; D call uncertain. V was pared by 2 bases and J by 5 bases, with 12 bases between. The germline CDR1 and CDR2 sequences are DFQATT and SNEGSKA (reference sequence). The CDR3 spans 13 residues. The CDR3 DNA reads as TGCAGTGCTAGAATCCGGAATCGGGAGACCCAGTACTTC. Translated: CSARIRNRETQYF.

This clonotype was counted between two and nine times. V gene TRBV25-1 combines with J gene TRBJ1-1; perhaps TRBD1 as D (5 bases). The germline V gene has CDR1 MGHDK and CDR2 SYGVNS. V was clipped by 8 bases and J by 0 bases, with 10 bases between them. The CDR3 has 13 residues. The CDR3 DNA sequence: TGTGCCAGCCTGGGGCGACTGAACACTGAAGCTTTCTTT. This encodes CASLGRLNTEAFF.

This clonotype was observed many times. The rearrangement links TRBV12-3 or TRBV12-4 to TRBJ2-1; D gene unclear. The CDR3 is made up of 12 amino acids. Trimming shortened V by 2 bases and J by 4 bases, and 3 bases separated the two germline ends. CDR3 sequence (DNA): TGTGCCAGCAGTTTAAGTTACAATGAGCAGTTCTTC. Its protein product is CASSLSYNEQFF.

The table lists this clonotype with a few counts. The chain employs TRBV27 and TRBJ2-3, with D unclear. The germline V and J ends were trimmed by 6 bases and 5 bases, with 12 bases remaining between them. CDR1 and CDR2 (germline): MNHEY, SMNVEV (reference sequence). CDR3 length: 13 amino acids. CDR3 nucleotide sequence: TGTGCCAGCAGCTCTAGACCCGTAGATACGCAGTATTTT. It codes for CASSSRPVDTQYF.

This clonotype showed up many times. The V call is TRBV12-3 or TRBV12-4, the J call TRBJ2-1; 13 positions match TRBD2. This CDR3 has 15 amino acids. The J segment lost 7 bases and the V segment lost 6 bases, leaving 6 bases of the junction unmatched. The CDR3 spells CASRKLAGGRNEQFF. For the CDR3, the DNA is TGTGCCAGCAGAAAACTAGCGGGGGGGAGGAATGAGCAGTTCTTC.

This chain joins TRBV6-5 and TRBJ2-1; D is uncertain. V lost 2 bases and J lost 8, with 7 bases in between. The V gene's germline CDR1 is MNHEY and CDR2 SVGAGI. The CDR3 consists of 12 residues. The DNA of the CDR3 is TGTGCCAGCAGTTACACGAGGCATGAGCAGTTCTTC. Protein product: CASSYTRHEQFF.

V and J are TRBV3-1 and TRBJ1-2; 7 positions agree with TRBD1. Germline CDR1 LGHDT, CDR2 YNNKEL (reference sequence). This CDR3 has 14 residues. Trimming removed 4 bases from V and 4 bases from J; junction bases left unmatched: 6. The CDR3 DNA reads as TGTGCCAGCAGCCGACAGGGAGAGAGCTATGGCTACACCTTC. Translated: CASSRQGESYGYTF. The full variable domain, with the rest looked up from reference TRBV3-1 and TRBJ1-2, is DTAVSQTPKYLVTQMGNDKSIKCEQNLGHDTMYWYKQDSKKFLKIMFSYNNKELIINETVPNRFSPKSPDKAHLNLHINSLELGDSAVYFCASSRQGESYGYTFGSGTRLTVV.

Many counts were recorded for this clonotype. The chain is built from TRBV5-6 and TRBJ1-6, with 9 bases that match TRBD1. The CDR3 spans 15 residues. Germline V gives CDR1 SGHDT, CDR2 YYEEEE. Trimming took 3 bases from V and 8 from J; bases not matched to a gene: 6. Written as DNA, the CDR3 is TGTGCCAGCAGCTCCACTTGGACAGGGGATTCACCCCTCCACTTT. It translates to CASSSTWTGDSPLHF.

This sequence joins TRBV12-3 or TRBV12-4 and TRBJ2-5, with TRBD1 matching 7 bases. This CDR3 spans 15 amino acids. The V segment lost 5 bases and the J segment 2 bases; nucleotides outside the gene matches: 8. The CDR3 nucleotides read TGTGCCAGCAGTCACATCGACAGGGATCAAGAGACCCAGTACTTC. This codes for CASSHIDRDQETQYF.

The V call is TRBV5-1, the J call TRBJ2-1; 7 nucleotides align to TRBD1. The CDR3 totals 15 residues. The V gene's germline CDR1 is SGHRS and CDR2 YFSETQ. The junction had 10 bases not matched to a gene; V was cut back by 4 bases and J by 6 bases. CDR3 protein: CASSLDRPPVNEQFF. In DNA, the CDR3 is TGCGCCAGCAGCCTGGACAGGCCTCCCGTCAATGAGCAGTTCTTC.